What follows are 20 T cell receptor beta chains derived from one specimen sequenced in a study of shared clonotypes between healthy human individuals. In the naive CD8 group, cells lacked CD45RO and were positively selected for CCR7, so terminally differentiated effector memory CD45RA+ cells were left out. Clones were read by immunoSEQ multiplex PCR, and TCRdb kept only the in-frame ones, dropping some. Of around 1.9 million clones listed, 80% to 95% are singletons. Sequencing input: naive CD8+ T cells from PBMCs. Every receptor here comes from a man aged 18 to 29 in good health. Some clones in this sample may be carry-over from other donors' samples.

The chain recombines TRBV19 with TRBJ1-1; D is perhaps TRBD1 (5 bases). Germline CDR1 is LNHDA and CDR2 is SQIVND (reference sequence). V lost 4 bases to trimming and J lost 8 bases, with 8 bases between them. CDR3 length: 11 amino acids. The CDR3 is CASSTGREAFF. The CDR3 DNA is TGTGCCAGTAGTACAGGGCGGGAAGCTTTCTTT. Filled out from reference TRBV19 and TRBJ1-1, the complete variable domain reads DGGITQSPKYLFRKEGQNVTLSCEQNLNHDAMYWYRQDPGQGLRLIYYSQIVNDFQKGDIAEGYSVSREKKESFPLTVTSAQKNPTAFYLCASSTGREAFFGQGTRLTVV.

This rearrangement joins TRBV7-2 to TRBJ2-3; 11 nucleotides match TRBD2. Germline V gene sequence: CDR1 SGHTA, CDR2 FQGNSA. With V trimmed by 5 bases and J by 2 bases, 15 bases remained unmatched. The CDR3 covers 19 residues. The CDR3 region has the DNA TGTGCCAGCAGCCCTCGGAGGAGGTTAGCGGGAGGGATCACAGATACGCAGTATTTT. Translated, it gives CASSPRRRLAGGITDTQYF.

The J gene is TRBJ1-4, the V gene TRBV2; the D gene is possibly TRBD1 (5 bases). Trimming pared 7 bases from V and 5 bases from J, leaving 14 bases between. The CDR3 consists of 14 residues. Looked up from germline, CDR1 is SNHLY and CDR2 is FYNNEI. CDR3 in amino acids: CASNIGAENEKLFF. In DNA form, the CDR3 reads TGTGCCAGCAACATAGGGGCTGAGAATGAAAAACTGTTTTTT.

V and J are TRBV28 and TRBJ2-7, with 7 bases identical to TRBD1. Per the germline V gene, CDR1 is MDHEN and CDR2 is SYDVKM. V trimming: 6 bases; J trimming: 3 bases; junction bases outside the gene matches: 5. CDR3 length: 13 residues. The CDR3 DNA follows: TGTGCCAGCAGGATAGGACAGGACTACGAGCAGTACTTC. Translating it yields CASRIGQDYEQYF.

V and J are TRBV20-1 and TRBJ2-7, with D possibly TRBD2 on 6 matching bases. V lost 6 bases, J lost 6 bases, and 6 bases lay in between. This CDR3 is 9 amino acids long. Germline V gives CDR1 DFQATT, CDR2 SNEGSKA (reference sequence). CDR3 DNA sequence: TGCAGTGCGGGGGGCGAGCAGTACTTC. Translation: CSAGGEQYF.

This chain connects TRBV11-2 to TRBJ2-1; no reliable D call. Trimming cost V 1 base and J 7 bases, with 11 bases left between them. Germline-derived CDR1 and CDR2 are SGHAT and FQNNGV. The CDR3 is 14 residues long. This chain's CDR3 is CASSLGFLGNEQFF. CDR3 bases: TGTGCCAGCAGCTTAGGGTTCTTAGGGAATGAGCAGTTCTTC.

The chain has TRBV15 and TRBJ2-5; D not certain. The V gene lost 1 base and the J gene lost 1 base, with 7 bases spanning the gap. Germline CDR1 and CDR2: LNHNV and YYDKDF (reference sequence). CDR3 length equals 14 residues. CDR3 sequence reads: CATSRVRAQETQYF. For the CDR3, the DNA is TGTGCCACCAGCAGAGTACGGGCCCAAGAGACCCAGTACTTC.

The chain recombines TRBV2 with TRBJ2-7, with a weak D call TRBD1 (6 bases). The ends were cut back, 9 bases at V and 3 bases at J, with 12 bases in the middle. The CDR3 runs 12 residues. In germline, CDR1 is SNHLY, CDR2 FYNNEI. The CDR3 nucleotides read TGTGCCAGTCTACAGACAGGCTACGAGCAGTACTTC. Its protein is CASLQTGYEQYF.

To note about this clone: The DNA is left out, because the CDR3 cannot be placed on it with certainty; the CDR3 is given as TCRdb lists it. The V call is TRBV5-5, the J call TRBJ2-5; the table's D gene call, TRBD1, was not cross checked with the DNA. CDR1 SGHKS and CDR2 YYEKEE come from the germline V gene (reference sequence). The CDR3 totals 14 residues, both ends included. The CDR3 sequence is CASSFGQGALGEYF.

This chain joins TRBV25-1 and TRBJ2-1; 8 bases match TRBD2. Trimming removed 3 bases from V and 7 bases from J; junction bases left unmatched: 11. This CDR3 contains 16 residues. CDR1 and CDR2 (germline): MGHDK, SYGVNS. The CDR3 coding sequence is TGTGCCAGCAGTGAGATAGCGGGACTTGAAGGGAATGAGCAGTTCTTC. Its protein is CASSEIAGLEGNEQFF.

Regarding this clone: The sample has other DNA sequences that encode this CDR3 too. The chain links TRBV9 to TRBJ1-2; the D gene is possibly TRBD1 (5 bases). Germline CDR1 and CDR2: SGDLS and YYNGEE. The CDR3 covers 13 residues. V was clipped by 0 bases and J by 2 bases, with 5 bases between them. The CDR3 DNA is TGTGCCAGCAGCGTAGGGGGGAACTATGGCTACACCTTC. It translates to CASSVGGNYGYTF. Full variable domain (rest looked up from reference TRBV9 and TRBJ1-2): DSGVTQTPKHLITATGQRVTLRCSPRSGDLSVYWYQQSLDQGLQFLIQYYNGEERAKGNILERFSAQQFPDLHSELNLSSLELGDSALYFCASSVGGNYGYTFGSGTRLTVV.

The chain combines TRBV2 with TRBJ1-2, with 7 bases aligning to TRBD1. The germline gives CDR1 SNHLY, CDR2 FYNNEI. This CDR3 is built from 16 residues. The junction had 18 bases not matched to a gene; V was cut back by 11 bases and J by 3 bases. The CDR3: CASLANGRGLDYGYTF. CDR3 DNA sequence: TGTGCCTCCCTAGCCAACGGGAGGGGGCTTGACTATGGCTACACCTTC.

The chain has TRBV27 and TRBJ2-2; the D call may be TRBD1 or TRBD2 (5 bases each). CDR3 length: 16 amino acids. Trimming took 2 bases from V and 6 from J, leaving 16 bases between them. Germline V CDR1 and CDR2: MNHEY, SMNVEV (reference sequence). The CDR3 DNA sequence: TGTGCCAGCAGTTTAGTACGGGGAAGAGGGGCCGGGGAGCTGTTTTTT. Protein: CASSLVRGRGAGELFF.

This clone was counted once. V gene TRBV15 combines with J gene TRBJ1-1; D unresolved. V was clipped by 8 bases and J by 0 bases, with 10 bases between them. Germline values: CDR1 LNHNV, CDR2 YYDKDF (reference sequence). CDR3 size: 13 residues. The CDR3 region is CATREIMNTEAFF. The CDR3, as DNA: TGTGCCACCCGTGAGATTATGAACACTGAAGCTTTCTTT. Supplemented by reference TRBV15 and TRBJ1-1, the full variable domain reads DAMVIQNPRYQVTQFGKPVTLSCSQTLNHNVMYWYQQKSSQAPKLLFHYYDKDFNNEADTPDNFQSRRPNTSFCFLDIRSPGLGDTAMYLCATREIMNTEAFFGQGTRLTVV.

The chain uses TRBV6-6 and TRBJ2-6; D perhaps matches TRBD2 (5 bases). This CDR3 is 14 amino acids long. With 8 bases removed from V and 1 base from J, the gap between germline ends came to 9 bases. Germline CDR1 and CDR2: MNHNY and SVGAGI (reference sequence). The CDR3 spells CASDRGSGANVLTF. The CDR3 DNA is TGTGCCAGCGACCGGGGTTCTGGGGCCAACGTCCTGACTTTC.

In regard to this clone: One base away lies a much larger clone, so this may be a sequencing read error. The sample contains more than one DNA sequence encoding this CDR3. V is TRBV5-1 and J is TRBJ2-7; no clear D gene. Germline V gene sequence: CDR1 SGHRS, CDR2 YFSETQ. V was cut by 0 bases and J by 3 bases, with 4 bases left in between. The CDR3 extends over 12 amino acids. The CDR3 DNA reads TGCGCCAGCAGCTTGGAAAGCTACGAGCAGTACTTC. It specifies CASSLESYEQYF.

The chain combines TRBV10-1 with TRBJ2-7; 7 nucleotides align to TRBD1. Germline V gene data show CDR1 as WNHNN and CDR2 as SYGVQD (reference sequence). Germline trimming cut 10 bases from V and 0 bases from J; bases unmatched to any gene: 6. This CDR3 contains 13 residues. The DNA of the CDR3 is TGCGCCACCTCCGGGACAGCCTCCTACGAGCAGTACTTC. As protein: CATSGTASYEQYF.

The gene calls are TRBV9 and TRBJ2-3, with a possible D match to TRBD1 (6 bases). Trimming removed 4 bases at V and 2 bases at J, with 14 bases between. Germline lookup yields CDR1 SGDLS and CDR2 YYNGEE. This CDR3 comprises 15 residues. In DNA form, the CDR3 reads TGTGCCAGCAGCCCATGGGACATCCCCACAGATACGCAGTATTTT. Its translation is CASSPWDIPTDTQYF.

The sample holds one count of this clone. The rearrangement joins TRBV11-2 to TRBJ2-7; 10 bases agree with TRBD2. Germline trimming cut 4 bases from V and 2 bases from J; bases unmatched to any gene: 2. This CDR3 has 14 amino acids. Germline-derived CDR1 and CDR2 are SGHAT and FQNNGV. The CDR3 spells CASSSGLAAYEQYF. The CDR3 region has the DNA TGTGCCAGCAGCTCAGGACTAGCGGCCTACGAGCAGTACTTC.

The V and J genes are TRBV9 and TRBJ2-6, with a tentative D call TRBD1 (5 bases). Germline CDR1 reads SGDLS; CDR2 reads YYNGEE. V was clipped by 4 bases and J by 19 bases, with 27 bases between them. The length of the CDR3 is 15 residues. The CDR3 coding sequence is TGTGCCAGCAGCTCCGACCTCACAGGCGGCCTCGTCTTAACTTTC. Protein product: CASSSDLTGGLVLTF.